The clone carrying this TCR beta chain was seen a handful of times. V lost 0 bases, J lost 6 bases, and 14 bases lay in between. Germline V lookup: CDR1 DFQATT, CDR2 SNEGSKA (reference sequence). CDR3 size: 15 residues. This record comes from a study of T-cell reconstitution after alpha-beta-depleted transplantation in children. The authors prepared the TCRbeta library with unique molecular identifiers. TCRdb passed the PCR reads through MiXCR, listing each CDR3 protein once. This table holds 640,000 or so distinct CDR3 sequences, over 15% found once. The chain uses TRBV20-1 and TRBJ1-4, with D tentatively TRBD1 (5 bases). The material was PBMCs from the stem cell graft donor, obtained from the stem cell graft. The TCR comes from a human donor who donated a stem cell graft to a child with acute myeloid leukemia. The CDR3 is CSARDRERGDEKLFF. The CDR3, as DNA: TGCAGTGCTAGAGACCGGGAACGAGGGGATGAAAAACTGTTTTTT.